Each of the 32 T cell receptor beta chains below was sequenced from the same sample in a study of shared clonotypes between healthy human individuals. Generated by immunoSEQ multiplex PCR, the TCRdb table keeps only in-frame clones and is missing some. The sample includes nearly 1,000,000 clones, over 60% of them seen just once. Sequencing used memory CD4+ T cells sorted from blood. Noted subset: CD45RA-negative fraction. Receptors originate from a man aged 18 to 29 in good health.

On this clone itself: A far larger clone is one base from this, pointing to a likely read error. This chain links TRBV6-5 with TRBJ2-7; 7 nucleotides agree with TRBD1. Losses at the gene ends were 10 bases for V and 5 bases for J; bases not matched to a gene: 8. Per germline, CDR1 MNHEY and CDR2 SVGAGI. The CDR3 is 12 residues long. CDR3 protein: CATRETGNEQYF. The CDR3 region has the DNA TGTGCCACCAGGGAGACAGGGAACGAGCAGTACTTC.

This clone came up a few times. V and J are TRBV15 and TRBJ1-6; D ambiguous. CDR3 length: 12 residues. V lost 1 base, J lost 6 bases, and 1 base lay in between. The germline V gene has CDR1 LNHNV and CDR2 YYDKDF (reference sequence). The CDR3 bases are TGTGCCACCAGCAGAGTTAATTCACCCCTCCACTTT. This translates into CATSRVNSPLHF. Full variable domain (missing parts from reference TRBV15 and TRBJ1-6): DAMVIQNPRYQVTQFGKPVTLSCSQTLNHNVMYWYQQKSSQAPKLLFHYYDKDFNNEADTPDNFQSRRPNTSFCFLDIRSPGLGDTAMYLCATSRVNSPLHFGNGTRLTVT.

The chain is built from TRBV18 and TRBJ2-7, with D unresolved. Trimming removed 1 base at V and 7 bases at J, with 11 bases between. The CDR3 covers 13 residues. Germline loops: CDR1 KGHSH, CDR2 LQKENI. CDR3 in amino acids: CASSPREVLEQYF. CDR3 DNA: TGTGCCAGCTCACCACGGGAAGTCCTGGAGCAGTACTTC.

This chain connects TRBV6-6 to TRBJ2-7, with 14 nucleotides matching TRBD2. Looked up from germline, CDR1 is MNHNY and CDR2 is SVGAGI (reference sequence). After removal of 5 bases from V and 4 bases from J, the junction contained 1 base not matched to a gene. CDR3 size: 14 residues. The chain's CDR3 is CASSRLAGGYEQYF. For the CDR3, the DNA is TGTGCCAGCAGTAGACTAGCGGGAGGGTACGAGCAGTACTTC.

This clone has more than one count but fewer than ten. The same CDR3 arises from other DNA sequences in this sample as well. The CDR3, as DNA: TGCGCCAGCAGCTTGACGGCAGGGCCCCAAGAGACCCAGTACTTC. Translating it yields CASSLTAGPQETQYF. The chain couples TRBV5-1 to TRBJ2-5, with D possibly TRBD1 on 5 matching bases. Germline V gene data show CDR1 as SGHRS and CDR2 as YFSETQ. This CDR3 has 15 amino acids. Trimming took off 1 base at V and 1 base at J, with 11 bases between the two ends.

The rearrangement links TRBV4-1 to TRBJ2-3; unclear D gene. The germline V and J ends were trimmed by 1 base and 0 bases, with 14 bases remaining between them. The CDR3 totals 17 residues. Germline CDR1 is MGHRA and CDR2 is YSYEKL. CDR3 residues: CASSQGSGGSSTDTQYF. CDR3 DNA sequence: TGCGCCAGCAGCCAAGGTTCAGGTGGCAGCAGCACAGATACGCAGTATTTT.

This clone is judged medium-sized. V gene TRBV6-1 combines with J gene TRBJ2-5; 7 positions agree with TRBD1. The length of the CDR3 is 15 residues. The junction had 12 bases not matched to a gene; V was cut back by 4 bases and J by 7 bases. CDR1 and CDR2 from the germline V gene are MNHNS and SASEGT. The CDR3 reads CASSVGDSRLGTQYF. The CDR3 DNA reads TGTGCCAGCAGTGTCGGGGACAGCCGCTTGGGGACCCAGTACTTC.

The chain is built from TRBV28 and TRBJ2-7; perhaps TRBD1 as D (6 bases). V was cut by 5 bases and J by 7 bases, with 18 bases left in between. CDR1 and CDR2 from the germline V gene are MDHEN and SYDVKM. The CDR3 consists of 14 residues. CDR3 protein: CASSRTGSRREQYF. The CDR3 DNA is TGTGCCAGCAGTCGAACAGGGTCACGTCGAGAGCAGTACTTC.

This rearrangement joins TRBV5-6 to TRBJ2-3; 7 bases map to TRBD1. This CDR3 comprises 15 residues. The V gene's germline CDR1 is SGHDT and CDR2 YYEEEE. V lost 4 bases to trimming and J lost 2 bases; unmatched junction nucleotides: 7. As DNA, the CDR3 is TGTGCCAGCAGCCCGGGACAGAAAAACACAGATACGCAGTATTTT. Protein product: CASSPGQKNTDTQYF. Complete variable domain (other parts from reference TRBV5-6 and TRBJ2-3): DAGVTQSPTHLIKTRGQQVTLRCSPKSGHDTVSWYQQALGQGPQFIFQYYEEEERQRGNFPDRFSGHQFPNYSSELNVNALLLGDSALYLCASSPGQKNTDTQYFGPGTRLTVL.

V is TRBV30 and J is TRBJ2-3; 10 nucleotides agree with TRBD2. The CDR3 extends over 14 amino acids. V lost 4 bases, J lost 4 bases, and 5 bases stayed unmatched. Germline loops: CDR1 GTSNPN, CDR2 SVGIG (reference sequence). The CDR3 bases are TGTGCCTGGAAGCGGGGGGGCTTATCAGATACGCAGTATTTT. This codes for CAWKRGGLSDTQYF.

V and J are TRBV6-5 and TRBJ1-1, with D hard to call. The CDR3 contains 16 residues. CDR1 is MNHEY and CDR2 is SVGAGI in the germline V gene. The germline V and J ends were trimmed by 0 bases and 0 bases, with 11 bases remaining between them. Here the CDR3 reads CASSYSPGFMNTEAFF. The CDR3, as DNA: TGTGCCAGCAGTTACTCACCGGGGTTCATGAACACTGAAGCTTTCTTT.

The rearrangement joins TRBV7-8 to TRBJ1-4, with TRBD1 matching 9 bases. Germline V gives CDR1 SGHVS, CDR2 FQNEAQ. J was trimmed by 6 bases and V by 5 bases; bases with no gene match: 10. The CDR3 contains 16 residues. The CDR3 reads CASSPGQGRKYEKLFF. The CDR3 DNA follows: TGTGCCAGCAGCCCGGGACAGGGAAGAAAATATGAAAAACTGTTTTTT.

The genes are TRBV6-1 and TRBJ1-6; D might be TRBD1 (5 bases). V was pared by 4 bases and J by 7 bases, with 11 bases between. CDR3 length: 14 amino acids. The germline gives CDR1 MNHNS, CDR2 SASEGT. The CDR3 DNA follows: TGTGCCAGCAGTGTTCAGGGTGGGAATTCACCCCTCCACTTT. Its translation: CASSVQGGNSPLHF.

V usage is TRBV5-1 and J usage is TRBJ2-1; 9 bases align to TRBD1. The CDR3 covers 14 residues. Germline loops: CDR1 SGHRS, CDR2 YFSETQ. The V and J ends lost 6 bases and 6 bases, in that order; junction bases with no gene match: 7. The CDR3 reads CASTRTGDINEQFF. The CDR3 nucleotides are TGCGCCAGCACCCGGACAGGGGATATCAATGAGCAGTTCTTC.

The V gene is TRBV10-3, the J gene TRBJ2-7; D remains ambiguous. Germline V gene data show CDR1 as ENHRY and CDR2 as SYGVKD. CDR3 length: 14 residues. V lost 11 bases, J lost 0 bases, and 17 bases lay in between. The CDR3 loop is CARNAASSSYEQYF. DNA of the CDR3: TGTGCCCGCAACGCGGCATCGAGCTCCTACGAGCAGTACTTC.

Concerning this clone: At the DNA level, this CDR3 is encoded by other sequences in the same sample as well. J is TRBJ1-2 and V is TRBV30, with D tentatively TRBD1 (6 bases). Germline CDR1 reads GTSNPN; CDR2 reads SVGIG (reference sequence). The ends were cut back, 0 bases at V and 4 bases at J, with 9 bases in the middle. The CDR3 covers 13 residues. The chain's CDR3 is CAWSVGGSYGYTF. The CDR3 DNA is TGTGCCTGGAGTGTTGGGGGCAGCTATGGCTACACCTTC.

The chain employs TRBV9 and TRBJ2-7; 11 bases map to TRBD2. The CDR3 contains 15 residues. Trimming took 0 bases from V and 6 from J; bases not matched to a gene: 5. Germline assignment: CDR1 SGDLS and CDR2 YYNGEE. CDR3 sequence: CASSVDLGTSGEQYF. Here the CDR3 DNA reads TGTGCCAGCAGCGTAGATCTCGGGACTAGCGGCGAGCAGTACTTC.

The rearrangement links TRBV5-1 to TRBJ1-1; no reliable D call. The V and J ends lost 5 bases and 0 bases respectively, with 8 bases between them. The CDR3 extends over 13 amino acids. Germline V gene sequence: CDR1 SGHRS, CDR2 YFSETQ. The CDR3 nucleotides are TGCGCCAGCAGGCAGGAGTTGAACACTGAAGCTTTCTTT. This encodes CASRQELNTEAFF.

V is TRBV21-1 and J is TRBJ1-5. TRBV21-1 is labeled a pseudogene. This CDR3 contains 14 residues. The CDR3 loop is CASSKVCRNQPQHF. Written as DNA, the CDR3 is TGTGCCAGCAGCAAAGTTTGTCGGAATCAGCCCCAGCATTTT.

This rearrangement joins TRBV5-1 to TRBJ2-5, with D possibly matching TRBD2 (5 bases). Germline V CDR1 and CDR2: SGHRS, YFSETQ. V lost 3 bases, J lost 2 bases, and 11 bases lay in between. CDR3 length equals 14 residues. The CDR3 nucleotides read TGCGCCAGCAGCTCCCAACTAGGGCAAGAGACCCAGTACTTC. Amino acid sequence: CASSSQLGQETQYF.

This sequence joins TRBV27 and TRBJ1-6, with TRBD1 identical over 9 bases. The CDR3 extends over 15 amino acids. Losses at the gene ends were 1 base for V and 14 bases for J; bases not matched to a gene: 9. Germline V gene sequence: CDR1 MNHEY, CDR2 SMNVEV (reference sequence). The CDR3 reads CASSLFGQGREALHF. The CDR3, as DNA: TGTGCCAGCAGTTTATTTGGACAGGGGCGGGAGGCCCTCCACTTT.

The chain couples TRBV6-6 to TRBJ2-1, with 7 bases identical to TRBD2. The CDR3 contains 15 residues. CDR1 and CDR2 from the germline V gene are MNHNY and SVGAGI (reference sequence). Trimming at V came to 4 bases and at J to 3 bases, leaving 6 bases not matched to a gene. Here the CDR3 reads CASSSGTTFYNEQFF. CDR3 nucleotides: TGTGCCAGCAGTTCCGGGACTACGTTCTACAATGAGCAGTTCTTC.

This clone was recorded only once. This sequence joins TRBV18 and TRBJ1-4; D ambiguous. Per germline, CDR1 KGHSH and CDR2 LQKENI. The ends were cut back, 4 bases at V and 0 bases at J, with 12 bases in the middle. This CDR3 is built from 16 residues. CDR3 DNA sequence: TGTGCCAGCTCACTCACGACGGTTGCAACTAATGAAAAACTGTTTTTT. Amino acids: CASSLTTVATNEKLFF. Together with reference TRBV18 and TRBJ1-4, the CDR3 gives the full variable domain: NAGVMQNPRHLVRRRGQEARLRCSPMKGHSHVYWYRQLPEEGLKFMVYLQKENIIDESGMPKERFSAEFPKEGPSILRIQQVVRGDSAAYFCASSLTTVATNEKLFFGSGTQLSVL.

The rearrangement uses TRBV5-6 and TRBJ1-2, with D perhaps TRBD1 (6 bases). The germline V gene encodes CDR1 SGHDT and CDR2 YYEEEE. V was trimmed by 6 bases and J by 5 bases, leaving 11 bases between them. The CDR3 runs to 12 residues. The CDR3 loop is CASTQGSYGYTF. The CDR3 DNA reads TGTGCCAGCACCCAGGGGAGTTATGGCTACACCTTC.

This clone was counted once. The J gene is TRBJ2-4, the V gene TRBV10-3, with TRBD2 matching over 13 bases. CDR1 and CDR2 (germline): ENHRY, SYGVKD. The J segment lost 9 bases and the V segment lost 5 bases, leaving 10 bases of the junction unmatched. There are 16 residues in the CDR3. In DNA form, the CDR3 reads TGTGCCATCAGTCAACTAGCGGGAGGGAGCTTGGGCATTCAGTACTTC. Translated: CAISQLAGGSLGIQYF.

Note on this clone: The sample contains more than one DNA sequence encoding this CDR3. The rearrangement links TRBV9 to TRBJ2-1; D not resolved. This CDR3 has 14 amino acids. V was trimmed by 0 bases and J by 1 base, leaving 5 bases between them. CDR1 is SGDLS, CDR2 YYNGEE, per germline. CDR3 DNA: TGTGCCAGCAGCGTAGGTGGTTCCTACAATGAGCAGTTCTTC. It yields the protein CASSVGGSYNEQFF. Full variable domain (missing parts from reference TRBV9 and TRBJ2-1): DSGVTQTPKHLITATGQRVTLRCSPRSGDLSVYWYQQSLDQGLQFLIQYYNGEERAKGNILERFSAQQFPDLHSELNLSSLELGDSALYFCASSVGGSYNEQFFGPGTRLTVL.

This clone showed up just a few times. The chain employs TRBV27 and TRBJ2-1; 13 nucleotides line up with TRBD2. V was pared by 6 bases and J by 4 bases, with 6 bases of the junction left unmatched. Germline lookup yields CDR1 MNHEY and CDR2 SMNVEV (reference sequence). This CDR3 region has 16 residues. The CDR3 is CASSHTSGGAYNEQFF. The CDR3 DNA sequence: TGTGCCAGCAGCCATACTAGCGGGGGGGCATACAATGAGCAGTTCTTC.

The genes are TRBV7-6 and TRBJ1-1; D is possibly TRBD1 (5 bases). The CDR3 runs 16 residues. Trimming stripped 6 bases from V and 1 base from J, with 18 bases between. From germline, CDR1 is SGHVS and CDR2 FNYEAQ. This chain's CDR3 is CASSRAGGVGNTEAFF. Here the CDR3 DNA reads TGTGCCAGCAGTCGAGCGGGGGGAGTGGGGAACACTGAAGCTTTCTTT.

Only a few counts were recorded for this clone. This sequence joins TRBV14 and TRBJ2-5; D is ambiguous. The CDR3 runs 12 residues. Trimming shortened V by 0 bases and J by 6 bases, and 5 bases separated the two germline ends. Germline-derived CDR1 and CDR2 are SGHDN and FVKESK. The DNA for the CDR3 is TGTGCCAGCAGCCAAGATCGGAAGACCCAGTACTTC. Amino acid sequence: CASSQDRKTQYF.

The gene calls are TRBV7-8 and TRBJ1-1; D uncertain. Trimming took off 6 bases at V and 1 base at J, with 9 bases between the two ends. The CDR3 is made up of 13 amino acids. Germline V lookup: CDR1 SGHVS, CDR2 FQNEAQ. The CDR3 DNA reads TGTGCCAGCAGAGTGCGACAGAACACTGAAGCTTTCTTT. This sequence encodes CASRVRQNTEAFF.

The rearrangement uses TRBV5-4 and TRBJ1-2, with D perhaps matching TRBD1 (6 bases). Germline values: CDR1 SGHNT, CDR2 YYREEE (reference sequence). V dropped 3 bases and J dropped 7 bases, with 13 bases sitting between them. The CDR3 length is 13 residues. The CDR3 sequence: CASSWEGGTGYTF. CDR3 nucleotides: TGTGCCAGCAGCTGGGAAGGGGGAACTGGCTACACCTTC.

Only a few counts were recorded for this clone. The genes are TRBV4-1 and TRBJ1-2; D ambiguous. CDR1 and CDR2 (germline): MGHRA, YSYEKL. There are 17 residues in the CDR3. V was trimmed by 0 bases and J by 0 bases, leaving 14 bases between them. CDR3 protein: CASSQESGMGSNYGYTF. CDR3 nucleotides: TGCGCCAGCAGCCAAGAATCCGGGATGGGCTCTAACTATGGCTACACCTTC.